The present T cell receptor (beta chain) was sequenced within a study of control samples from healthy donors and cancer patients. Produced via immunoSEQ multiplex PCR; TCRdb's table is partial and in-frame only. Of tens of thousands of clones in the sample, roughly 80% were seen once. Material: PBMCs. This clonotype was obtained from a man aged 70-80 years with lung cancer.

CDR3 nucleotides: TGTGCCAGTAGTCCTGGGGTCAACTATGGCTACACCTTC. Its translation is CASSPGVNYGYTF. The genes are TRBV19 and TRBJ1-2; D gene ambiguous. The V gene's germline CDR1 is LNHDA and CDR2 SQIVND (reference sequence). This CDR3 contains 13 residues. Trimming cost V 5 bases and J 2 bases, with 9 bases left between them.